This TCR beta chain is drawn from a study of tumor and adjacent non-tumor tissue in lung cancer (dated by TCRdb to 2016 to 2018). In terms of the full investigation: The cohort included under 15 adenocarcinoma, a couple of squamous cell carcinoma and 1 small cell lung cancer patients. The study compared bulk TCRbeta repertoires between lung tumor tissue and matched distant non-tumor lung tissue from fewer than 19 lung cancer patients. Among the approximately 15 patients, ages ranged from roughly 31 to 76 years, some 10 were men and 5 were women, and disease was TNM stage I to III. In total, sequencing yielded 130,000,000 or so productive TCRbeta reads, which works out to an average of around 4.2 million reads per sample. For each patient, one tumor sample and one normal lung sample were taken, giving a few dozen paired specimens that underwent TCRbeta CDR3 sequencing. What the work shows at the level of the full study, not this receptor alone: TCR diversity was significantly higher in younger patients, and greater tumor TCR diversity was associated with shorter overall survival and shorter disease-free survival. With only approximately 16 patients in the cohort, the authors noted that larger samples and more detailed clinical data are needed. The methods do not name the sequencing platform or mention unique molecular identifiers. In normal lung, the top 100 clones accounted for a significantly larger cumulative share of the repertoire than in tumor tissue. Peripheral blood was not sequenced, so blood TCRbeta repertoires in these lung cancer patients were not examined. Tumor tissue showed significantly greater TCR diversity (inverse Simpson) than normal lung tissue (approximately 430 vs 150, P = 0.0075, Mann-Whitney U test).

The CDR3, cysteine through phenylalanine, is 13 amino acids long. The entry retains the CDR3 DNA only, 39 bases that are in frame from base 1. Trimming takes 3 bases off V and 12 bases off J; junction bases not matched to a gene: 8. The germline V gene yields WSHSY for CDR1 and SAAADI for CDR2. A word on this clonotype: This receptor's antigen is unknown. No base-level quality is on record; no much larger clone is a single base apart.

RNA was isolated from bulk unsorted tissue, and RNA quality was assessed with a NanoDrop ND-1000 and an Agilent 2100. Donors were newly diagnosed lung cancer patients admitted for thoracic surgery in China between August and November 2014, without prior chemotherapy. Patients with previous radiotherapy or chemotherapy, or with another concurrent cancer, were excluded from the study. Surgical tissue pieces of 1-2 cm3 were preserved in RNAlater solution and stored at -80 °C until use. Preparation of the library involved multiplex PCR. Sequenced on an Illumina HiSeq 2500. Following protocols modified from ARM-PCR, the researchers constructed TCRbeta libraries through three rounds of nested PCR with primers (Table S4). Before sequencing, PCR products of 200-500 bp were cut from the gel and purified using the QIAquick gel extraction kit. Regarding the original processing steps: Reads were cleaned using Trimmomatic, were merged into complete CDR3 sequences using FLASH, and were assigned to V(D)J germline segments using MiTCR. Clonal diversity was calculated as the inverse Simpson's index using VDJtools. In-frame sequences lacking a premature stop codon were counted as productive reads. TCRdb's own reprocessing of the public reads used fastp at Q25 and MiXCR and kept productive beta chains. Rows matching on CDR3 protein sequence are summarized as one entry with the most common DNA and genes. The V and J calls reflect TCRdb's pipeline rather than the authors' work. The sample table holds 200,000 or so distinct CDR3 sequences, of which 70% to 75% were seen once. The ten top clones hold approximately 26% of the sample.

The sample was lung tumor tissue. This chain joins TRBV10-2 to TRBJ1-2, with 9 bases aligning to TRBD1. This TCR was recovered from a man in his sixties with non-small cell lung cancer. The DNA reads as follows: TGCGCCAGCAGTGAAACAGGGGGCTATGACAACACCTTC. Its translation is CASSETGGYDNTF.